The sequence of this T cell receptor (beta chain) was determined in a study of blood T cell repertoires in COVID-19. The wider study: The samples span acute and convalescent COVID-19 from the United States, Italy and Spain. PBMCs, B-cell-depleted T cells, or T cells provided the cDNA or gDNA that made up the material.

The repertoire was sequenced with immunoSEQ multiplex PCR; TCRdb's copy has only in-frame clones and lacks some. The sample records under 150,000 clones, roughly 76% being singletons. The TCR sequence derives from a human donor with acute or convalescent COVID-19. The donor label of this sample is uncertain. The sample comprised peripheral blood.

CDR3 nucleotide sequence: TGTGCCAGCAGCCAAGAACTAATGGTAAACCTTAACACTGAAGCTTTCTTT. Translation gives CASSQELMVNLNTEAFF. The chain uses TRBV3-1 (or the pseudogene TRBV3-2) and TRBJ1-1; D remains unclear. Germline CDR1 is LGHDT and CDR2 is YNNKEL (reference sequence). Trimming stripped 0 bases from V and 2 bases from J, with 16 bases between. This CDR3 is built from 17 residues.